The text below deals with one TCR beta chain. The CDR3 runs to 15 residues. CDR1 and CDR2 from the germline V gene are MNHEY and SVGEGT. Trimming took 2 bases from V and 3 from J, leaving 11 bases between them. This sample was included in a study of early T cells in non-severe SARS-CoV-2 infection. MiXCR, applied by TCRdb to the 5' RACE reads, yields one record per CDR3 protein. Of tens of thousands of distinct CDR3 sequences listed, more than 9% are singletons. The chain is built from TRBV6-2 or TRBV6-3 and TRBJ2-1; D remains ambiguous. What was sequenced was whole blood. The source is an adult who was a healthcare worker with PCR-confirmed SARS-CoV-2 infection or an uninfected control (not recorded which). CDR3 in DNA: TGTGCCAGCAGTTACGGTCTGCAGTTCTACAATGAGCAGTTCTTC. This translates into CASSYGLQFYNEQFF.